This T cell receptor (beta chain) was identified during a study of PD-1 blockade in mismatch repair-deficient tumors. The wider study: Patients had approximately 13 mismatch repair-deficient cancer types and were previously treated and progressing.

The CDR3 extends over 16 amino acids. The germline V and J ends were trimmed by 3 bases and 0 bases, with 18 bases remaining between them. Germline CDR1 and CDR2: GTSNPN and SVGIG (reference sequence). Here immunoSEQ multiplex PCR was the method, and the copy in TCRdb shows in-frame clones only, minus some. The sample lists more than 95,000 clones; approximately 86% were seen once. About this clone: Its matching antigen is unknown.

Every patient had mismatch repair deficiency by PCR or immunohistochemistry. Study observations and caveats: Tumor-resident clones, often absent from pretreatment blood, expanded after pembrolizumab and then contracted.

This receptor was taken from an adult with mismatch repair-deficient cancer. The sample was peripheral blood, taken 44 weeks after starting pembrolizumab. The chain is built from TRBV30 and TRBJ2-7; the D gene is possibly TRBD2 (6 bases). CDR3: CAWRSPRGGVSYEQYF. CDR3 nucleotide sequence: TGTGCCTGGAGATCTCCTAGGGGCGGGGTCTCCTACGAGCAGTACTTC.